This T cell receptor (beta chain) was sequenced in a study of OX40 agonist ivuxolimab in advanced cancers. Looking at the study overall: Ivuxolimab was delivered to patients intravenously every 2 weeks at doses spanning 0.01 to 10 mg/kg.

Autoimmune disease history or systemic immunosuppression disqualified patients. Notes on this clone: Its antigen is not known.

Whole-study results and caveats: Relative to CD4+ cells, CD8+ T cells on average had more expanded clones. Both CD4+ and CD8+ T cell populations in blood had undergone clonal expansion by week 6 at 0.1 to 3.0 mg/kg.

Assay used: immunoSEQ multiplex PCR; TCRdb lists only in-frame clones, some missing. The sample has tens of thousands of clones, about 88% seen once. The CDR3 has 16 residues. Germline V gives CDR1 SGHNT, CDR2 YYREEE (reference sequence). The V end lost 0 bases, the J end lost 0 bases, and 10 bases lay between the germline ends. The J gene is TRBJ2-1, the V gene TRBV5-4; tentative D call: TRBD1 (6 bases). This specimen was CD4+ or CD8+ T cells sorted from blood, taken in a trial of the OX40 agonist ivuxolimab. The TCR comes from an adult with an advanced solid tumor such as melanoma, head and neck, liver or kidney cancer. The CDR3: CASSLGTASSYNEQFF. In DNA, the CDR3 is TGTGCCAGCAGCTTGGGGACAGCGAGCTCCTACAATGAGCAGTTCTTC. Based on the CDR3 plus reference TRBV5-4 and TRBJ2-1, the full variable domain is ETGVTQSPTHLIKTRGQQVTLRCSSQSGHNTVSWYQQALGQGPQFIFQYYREEENGRGNFPPRFSGLQFPNYSSELNVNALELDDSALYLCASSLGTASSYNEQFFGPGTRLTVL.